These 18 T cell receptor beta chains came from one sample sequenced in a study of vaccination and CD4 T cells after COVID-19. For these TCRs, the target antigens are not known. Sequencing of DNA taken from cultured CD4+ T cells relied on the Oncomine TCR Beta short-read assay. TCRdb re-analysed the PCR reads in MiXCR, keeping a single row per CDR3 protein. The sample has about 15,000 distinct CDR3 sequences; more than 40% are singletons. Specified treatment: roughly 10-day PBMC culture with coronavirus spike peptide pools or control peptides (ViraFEST assay). Sequenced material: CD4+ T cells from blood, cultured in vitro. The receptors stem from a human donor who had recovered from COVID-19.

This chain connects TRBV6-1 to TRBJ2-7; 12 bases fit TRBD2. Germline V CDR1 and CDR2: MNHNS, SASEGT. This CDR3 region has 14 residues. The V gene end was trimmed by 6 bases and the J gene end by 3 bases; junction bases not matched to a gene: 3. Here the CDR3 DNA reads TGTGCCAGCAGCGCTAGCGGGGGGGGCTACGAGCAGTACTTC. As protein: CASSASGGGYEQYF.

J is TRBJ1-2 and V is TRBV30; D gene ambiguous. V lost 3 bases and J 7 bases, leaving 15 bases between the germline ends. This CDR3 comprises 13 residues. The V gene's germline CDR1 is GTSNPN and CDR2 SVGIG (reference sequence). The CDR3 sequence is CAWRFTGNGGYTF. The CDR3, as DNA: TGTGCCTGGAGATTTACGGGGAACGGTGGCTACACCTTC.

The chain uses TRBV24-1 and TRBJ2-2; D remains unclear. Germline lookup yields CDR1 KGHDR and CDR2 SFDVKD. The V and J ends lost 9 bases and 4 bases respectively, with 11 bases between them. The CDR3 totals 13 residues. The CDR3 nucleotides are TGTGCCACCTCCCAATGGGGCACCGGGGAGCTGTTTTTT. Protein sequence: CATSQWGTGELFF.

CDR3: CSAIPTWVEGSDQPQHF. The CDR3 DNA reads as TGCAGTGCTATACCGACGTGGGTTGAGGGGTCAGATCAGCCCCAGCATTTT. This chain joins TRBV20-1 and TRBJ1-5, with TRBD1 as a possible D gene (5 bases). This CDR3 contains 17 residues. Germline CDR1 is DFQATT and CDR2 is SNEGSKA (reference sequence). Trimming removed 4 bases from V and 5 bases from J, with 24 bases in between.

J is TRBJ2-3 and V is TRBV5-6; D is perhaps TRBD2 (5 bases). The germline V gene has CDR1 SGHDT and CDR2 YYEEEE. With 1 base removed from V and 2 bases from J, the gap between germline ends came to 17 bases. This CDR3 region has 17 residues. CDR3 coding DNA: TGTGCCAGCAGCTTGTTGGGGAGCCAGACCCTCACAGATACGCAGTATTTT. Protein product: CASSLLGSQTLTDTQYF.

This clonotype was counted between two and nine times. The V and J genes are TRBV7-2 and TRBJ2-7; 12 positions agree with TRBD1. The CDR3 is 16 amino acids. Trimming at V came to 1 base and at J to 3 bases, leaving 4 bases not matched to a gene. Per germline, CDR1 SGHTA and CDR2 FQGNSA. DNA for the CDR3: TGTGCCAGCAGCTTAGATGGGACAGGGGGCATCTACGAGCAGTACTTC. It yields the protein CASSLDGTGGIYEQYF.

The chain uses TRBV20-1 and TRBJ2-1, with 11 bases matching TRBD2. This CDR3 is 15 amino acids long. The germline V gene has CDR1 DFQATT and CDR2 SNEGSKA (reference sequence). V lost 0 bases to trimming and J lost 8 bases; unmatched junction nucleotides: 6. The CDR3 spells CSARDPTSGIHEQFF. The CDR3 DNA follows: TGCAGTGCTAGAGATCCGACTAGCGGGATCCATGAGCAGTTCTTC.

The J gene is TRBJ2-7, the V gene TRBV29-1, with D possibly matching TRBD1 (6 bases). V was shortened by 4 bases and J by 5 bases, with 18 bases between the two germline ends. The CDR3 has 14 amino acids. CDR1 and CDR2 from the germline V gene are SQVTM and ANQGSEA. CDR3 sequence reads: CSVVGAGAGDEQYF. The CDR3, as DNA: TGCAGCGTTGTAGGCGCAGGGGCAGGAGACGAGCAGTACTTC.

The chain combines TRBV20-1 with TRBJ2-1; TRBD2 matches at 7 bases. The V gene end was trimmed by 6 bases and the J gene end by 6 bases; junction bases not matched to a gene: 14. From germline, CDR1 is DFQATT and CDR2 SNEGSKA (reference sequence). The CDR3 runs 15 residues. The CDR3 region has the DNA TGCAGTGCGATGGGGGGAGCGGGACTTACCAATGAGCAGTTCTTC. This translates into CSAMGGAGLTNEQFF.

The chain has TRBV7-3 and TRBJ2-1; the match to TRBD2 covers 8 bases. Germline assignment: CDR1 SGHTA and CDR2 FQGTGA. The V and J ends lost 5 bases and 8 bases, in that order; junction bases with no gene match: 11. The CDR3 has 15 amino acids. CDR3 in amino acids: CASSLGGLAWDEQFF. CDR3 sequence (DNA): TGTGCCAGCAGCCTAGGCGGACTAGCCTGGGATGAGCAGTTCTTC.

This clonotype was seen more than once but under ten times. This chain joins TRBV2 and TRBJ1-2, with D hard to call. V lost 5 bases, J lost 5 bases, and 6 bases lay in between. Germline V gene data show CDR1 as SNHLY and CDR2 as FYNNEI. CDR3 length: 11 residues. The CDR3 region is CASSPEYGYTF. CDR3 sequence (DNA): TGTGCCAGCAGTCCAGAATATGGCTACACCTTC.

This clonotype appeared a few times. The chain joins TRBV7-9 to TRBJ1-1; 10 nucleotides agree with TRBD1. The CDR3 sequence is 16 residues long. Trimming cost V 5 bases and J 5 bases; bases outside gene matches: 11. Looked up from germline, CDR1 is SEHNR and CDR2 is FQNEAQ (reference sequence). The CDR3 here is CASSPAGTGVLTEAFF. The CDR3 region has the DNA TGTGCCAGCAGCCCAGCCGGGACAGGGGTGTTAACTGAAGCTTTCTTT.

The chain's CDR3 is CASSLSNFMNTEAFF. The CDR3 coding sequence is TGTGCCAGCAGCTTGTCTAATTTCATGAACACTGAAGCTTTCTTT. V gene TRBV7-8 combines with J gene TRBJ1-1; D gene ambiguous. The CDR3 has 15 residues. Trimming removed 3 bases at V and 0 bases at J, with 11 bases between. Germline CDR1 SGHVS, CDR2 FQNEAQ. Supplemented by reference TRBV7-8 and TRBJ1-1, the full variable domain reads GAGVSQSPRYKVAKRGQDVALRCDPISGHVSLFWYQQALGQGPEFLTYFQNEAQLDKSGLPSDRFFAERPEGSVSTLKIQRTQQEDSAVYLCASSLSNFMNTEAFFGQGTRLTVV.

V and J are TRBV20-1 and TRBJ1-5, with a possible D match to TRBD1 (6 bases). CDR3 length equals 13 residues. Trimming cost V 6 bases and J 4 bases, with 13 bases left between them. Germline CDR1 is DFQATT and CDR2 is SNEGSKA (reference sequence). This chain's CDR3 is CSADQGRNQPQHF. The CDR3 DNA is TGCAGTGCGGACCAGGGGAGGAATCAGCCCCAGCATTTT.

The CDR3: CASSSGTSVGELFF. DNA for the CDR3: TGTGCCAGCAGCTCTGGGACTAGCGTAGGGGAGCTGTTTTTT. This chain uses TRBV7-9 with TRBJ2-2, with 10 positions matching TRBD2. V was clipped by 4 bases and J by 8 bases; unmatched bases: 4. The CDR3 is 14 residues long. Looked up from germline, CDR1 is SEHNR and CDR2 is FQNEAQ (reference sequence).

The DNA of the CDR3 is TGCGCCAGACCACCGGGACAGACAAGCATGAACACTGAAGCTTTCTTT. This codes for CARPPGQTSMNTEAFF. This chain uses TRBV10-1 with TRBJ1-1; 7 nucleotides align to TRBD1. This CDR3 is 16 amino acids long. V shed 9 bases, J shed 0 bases, and the junction held 13 bases outside the gene matches. The V gene's germline CDR1 is WNHNN and CDR2 SYGVQD (reference sequence).

The chain joins TRBV11-1 to TRBJ2-7; possibly TRBD2 for D (6 bases). CDR3 length: 13 amino acids. In germline, CDR1 is SGHAT, CDR2 FQDESV (reference sequence). The germline V and J ends were trimmed by 7 bases and 10 bases, with 20 bases remaining between them. CDR3 amino acids: CASTSHGTPGQYF. The CDR3 nucleotides are TGTGCCAGCACCTCCCACGGGACTCCCGGCCAGTACTTC.

The chain joins TRBV7-9 to TRBJ2-3; tentative D call: TRBD2 (5 bases). Between the trimmed V and J ends, which lost 5 bases and 0 bases, there was a span of 12 bases. The CDR3 contains 15 residues. Per the germline V gene, CDR1 is SEHNR and CDR2 is FQNEAQ (reference sequence). CDR3 amino acids: CASSPLEDSTDTQYF. The CDR3 DNA follows: TGTGCCAGCAGCCCCCTGGAGGACAGCACAGATACGCAGTATTTT.